The clone carrying this TCR beta chain was recorded once. TCRdb keeps only in-frame clones here, not all; method: immunoSEQ multiplex PCR. This table holds roughly 170,000 clones, approximately 94% found once. The sample originates from a study of T cell responses to AZD1222 COVID-19 vaccine. Looked up from germline, CDR1 is LNHDA and CDR2 is SQIVND (reference sequence). The CDR3 extends over 12 amino acids. With V trimmed by 6 bases and J by 8 bases, 6 bases remained unmatched. The V gene is TRBV19, the J gene TRBJ1-1; TRBD1 aligns across 7 bases. This clonotype was obtained from an adult who received the AZD1222 COVID-19 vaccine. Sequences were derived from peripheral blood, sampled 28 days after the second AZD1222 dose. CDR3 bases: TGTGCCAGTAGCCGGACAGGAGTCGAAGCTTTCTTT. Amino acid sequence: CASSRTGVEAFF. Together with reference TRBV19 and TRBJ1-1, the CDR3 gives the full variable domain: DGGITQSPKYLFRKEGQNVTLSCEQNLNHDAMYWYRQDPGQGLRLIYYSQIVNDFQKGDIAEGYSVSREKKESFPLTVTSAQKNPTAFYLCASSRTGVEAFFGQGTRLTVV.